The rows below give T cell receptor beta chains drawn from one sample of a study of blood T cell repertoires in COVID-19. Profiling relied on immunoSEQ multiplex PCR, and the TCRdb table lists in-frame clones only, not all of them. Of around 280,000 clones in the sample, just under 85% were seen once. The material sequenced was peripheral blood. The receptors shown here come from a woman in her forties or fifties with active or convalescent COVID-19. Both conserved end residues are part of each CDR3. Fields, in order: D gene, clone size, V gene, J gene, CDR3 DNA, CDR3 protein. The D gene is left open where the match is weak. Size values are once, few and many counts, or a class for expanded clones, and some rows have none.

>TRBD1|-|TRBV5-5|TRBJ2-5
TGTGCCAGCAGCTTACCAGGGGGCCGGGAGACCCAGTACTTC
CASSLPGGRETQYF
>TRBD2|-|TRBV2|TRBJ2-7
TGTGCCAGCAGTGCTCGATTAGCGGGCCAGGGCTCCTACGAGCAGTACTTC
CASSARLAGQGSYEQYF
>-|-|TRBV27|TRBJ1-1
TGTGCCAGCAGTCAAGGGGCGTTGAACACTGAAGCTTTCTTT
CASSQGALNTEAFF
>-|-|TRBV5-1|TRBJ2-2
TGCGCCAGCGGACTTGTACCCTCGGACACCGGGGAGCTGTTTTTT
CASGLVPSDTGELFF
>-|many|TRBV28|TRBJ1-4
TGTGCCAGCGGCGAGGGAAAAAGGGAAAAACTGTTTTTT
CASGEGKREKLFF
>-|-|TRBV9|TRBJ1-2
TGTGCCAGCAGCGCCGACGCCCGACTGAACTATGGCTACACCTTC
CASSADARLNYGYTF
>-|-|TRBV5-1|TRBJ2-2
TGCGCCAGCAGGGTACGACAGTTCTCCGGGGAGCTGTTTTTT
CASRVRQFSGELFF
>-|-|TRBV19|TRBJ2-2
TGTGCCAGTAGTATACAGTCTGCCACCGGGGAGCTGTTTTTT
CASSIQSATGELFF
>TRBD2|-|TRBV5-1|TRBJ2-3
TGCGCCAGCAGCTTGGTGGGTCACCGGGGGGGCGATACGCAGTATTTT
CASSLVGHRGGDTQYF
>TRBD2|-|TRBV3-1/TRBV3-2|TRBJ2-3
TGTGCCAGCAGCCAAGGGTGGACTAGCGGGACTTCCACAGATACGCAGTATTTT
CASSQGWTSGTSTDTQYF
>-|-|TRBV18|TRBJ1-3
TGTGCCAGCTCACCTGGACATAGCTCTGGAAACACCATATATTTT
CASSPGHSSGNTIYF
>TRBD2|-|TRBV5-4|TRBJ2-5
TGTGCCAGCAGCGGCGGGAGTCTGGAGACCCAGTACTTC
CASSGGSLETQYF
>TRBD2|once|TRBV7-9|TRBJ2-1
TGTGCCAGCAGCTTAGTTGCGGGAGGGCCGAATGAGCAGTTCTTC
CASSLVAGGPNEQFF
>TRBD1|-|TRBV5-1|TRBJ1-2
TGCGCCAGCAGCGCAGGGACAGGGGGCAGTTATGGCTACACCTTC
CASSAGTGGSYGYTF
>TRBD1|-|TRBV12-3/TRBV12-4|TRBJ1-4
TGTGCCAGCAGGGGACAGGGTGGAGAAAAACTGTTTTTT
CASRGQGGEKLFF
>TRBD2|-|TRBV2|TRBJ2-2
TGTGCCAGCAGTCAACTGGGACTAGCGGGAGTAACCGGGGAGCTGTTTTTT
CASSQLGLAGVTGELFF
>TRBD1|-|TRBV5-5|TRBJ1-3
TGTGCCAGCAGTCCACAGGGGACCTCTGGAAACACCATATATTTT
CASSPQGTSGNTIYF
>TRBD1|-|TRBV7-8|TRBJ2-1
TGTGCCAGCAGCTCGCAGAACAGGGGTAATGAGCAGTTCTTC
CASSSQNRGNEQFF
>TRBD2|-|TRBV5-1|TRBJ2-3
TGCGCCAGCAGCGAGCTGACTAGCGGGAGTGGAGATACGCAGTATTTT
CASSELTSGSGDTQYF
>-|-|TRBV27|TRBJ2-1
TGTGCCAGCACGCAGGGCAATGAGCAGTTCTTC
CASTQGNEQFF
>TRBD1|-|TRBV5-1|TRBJ2-5
TGCGCCAGCCACAGGGGGCGGGAAGAGACCCAGTACTTC
CASHRGREETQYF
>-|-|TRBV18|TRBJ2-7
TGTGCCAGCTCACCGTCTAGCTACGAGCAGTACTTC
CASSPSSYEQYF
>-|-|TRBV30|TRBJ1-4
TGTGCCTGGAGTTTGGGGCAGCGGGGTAATGAAAAACTGTTTTTT
CAWSLGQRGNEKLFF
>-|-|TRBV15|TRBJ1-6
TGTGCCACCAGTGGAGGGTTTTTTAATTCACCCCTCCACTTT
CATSGGFFNSPLHF
>TRBD2|-|TRBV5-4|TRBJ2-7
TGTGCCAGCAGCTCCTGGATCCTAGCGGGAGTATCATCCGAGCAGTACTTC
CASSSWILAGVSSEQYF
>-|-|TRBV2|TRBJ2-7
TGTGCCAGCAGTGGAATGGGGGGTCGGGGTTCCTACGAGCAGTACTTC
CASSGMGGRGSYEQYF
>TRBD1|-|TRBV28|TRBJ1-2
TGTGCCAGCACAACCCCCGGACAGGGGCACTATGGCTACACCTTC
CASTTPGQGHYGYTF